This is a list of T cell receptor beta chains from one sample in a study of T cell changes during pregnancy in multiple sclerosis. Generated by immunoSEQ multiplex PCR, the TCRdb table keeps only in-frame clones and is missing some. The sample holds around 30,000 clones, 90% to 95% seen once. Sequences were derived from CD4+ T cells from peripheral blood mononuclear cells, sampled after pregnancy. These receptors originate from a female donor with multiple sclerosis, enrolled in a pregnancy study. CDR3s include the opening cysteine and the closing phenylalanine or tryptophan. A D gene is named only where the DNA matches it firmly. A clone size is listed for some rows: how often the clone was seen (once, few, many), or a class if it is expanded.

cdr3_length d_call j_call clone_size v_call cdr3_nt cdr3_aa
15 TRBD1 TRBJ2-4 NA TRBV19 TGTGCCAGTGGTATAGCCCCCGGACAGGGTAACATTCAGTACTTC CASGIAPGQGNIQYF
12 NA TRBJ1-2 NA TRBV28 TGTGCCAGCAGTGCCCAACAGTATGGCTACACCTTC CASSAQQYGYTF
15 NA TRBJ1-2 NA TRBV30 TGTGCCCGTTCTGTTGGGGCTCACTTCGGGTCTGGCTACACCTTC CARSVGAHFGSGYTF
15 NA TRBJ1-2 NA TRBV12-5 TGTGCTAGTGGTTTGCTTTTGGGCGGGTCTGGCGGCTACACCTTC CASGLLLGGSGGYTF
19 TRBD2 TRBJ2-1 NA TRBV7-8 TGTGCCAGCAGCTTAGTTTCTGGACTAGCGGGAGACGCCTACAATGAGCAGTTCTTC CASSLVSGLAGDAYNEQFF
15 NA TRBJ2-7 NA TRBV18 TGTGCCACCCCCAGGGTCCCCCCCCCAGTATACGAGCAGTACTTC CATPRVPPPVYEQYF
14 TRBD1 TRBJ2-3 NA TRBV11-3 TGTGCCAGCAGCTTGGACAGGGCCACAGATACGCAGTATTTT CASSLDRATDTQYF
17 TRBD2 TRBJ2-1 NA TRBV4-2 TGTGCCAGCAGCCATAGGTCCGGGACTAGTTCCTACAATGAGCAGTTCTTC CASSHRSGTSSYNEQFF
16 TRBD1 TRBJ1-4 NA TRBV5-1 TGCGCCAGCAGCAGGACAGGGCTCGATATCGGACAAAAACTGTTTTTT CASSRTGLDIGQKLFF
15 TRBD1 TRBJ1-6 once TRBV5-1 TGCGCCAGCAGCTTGGGACAGGGGGCTAATTCACCCCTCCACTTT CASSLGQGANSPLHF
17 TRBD1 TRBJ1-1 NA TRBV7-9 TGTGCCAGCAGCTTAGGGGGGACAGCCCTTACGAACACTGAAGCTTTCTTT CASSLGGTALTNTEAFF
13 NA TRBJ2-5 NA TRBV7-7 TGTGCCAGCAGCCCGCGACAGAGGGAGACCCAGTACTTC CASSPRQRETQYF
16 TRBD2 TRBJ2-7 NA TRBV27 TGTGCCAGCGGGTTTTGGGCTAGCGGGAGGGCGGGGGAGCAGTACTTC CASGFWASGRAGEQYF
14 NA TRBJ2-3 NA TRBV5-1 TGCGCCAGCAGCTTGGGACATAGCACAGATACGCAGTATTTT CASSLGHSTDTQYF
13 NA TRBJ1-2 once TRBV19 TGTGCCACCCAACCCCAGGGAAACTATGGCTACACCTTC CATQPQGNYGYTF
12 TRBD1 TRBJ2-7 NA TRBV30 TGTGCCTGGAGTTTGGGACAGGACGAGCAGTACTTC CAWSLGQDEQYF
15 NA TRBJ1-6 NA TRBV7-9 TGTGCCAGCAGCTTAGTCGGGGTTATAGATTCACCCCTCCACTTT CASSLVGVIDSPLHF
14 TRBD2 TRBJ2-7 NA TRBV6-5 TGTGCCAGCAGTTACCAGCGGGATACCTACGAGCAGTACTTC CASSYQRDTYEQYF
13 TRBD1 TRBJ2-5 NA TRBV27 TGTGCCAGCAGTTTAGCAGGGGGTGAGACCCAGTACTTC CASSLAGGETQYF
13 NA TRBJ1-3 NA TRBV6-1 TGTGCCAGCAGTGCATCAGGGGAAAACACCATATATTTT CASSASGENTIYF
15 NA TRBJ1-2 NA TRBV7-2 TGTGCCAGCAGCTTCAGTACGATCCCGCACTATGGCTACACCTTC CASSFSTIPHYGYTF
19 TRBD2 TRBJ2-1 once TRBV19 TGTGCCAGTAGTCCATCTCCCGGGACTAGCGGGAGGGCCGAGAATGAGCAGTTCTTC CASSPSPGTSGRAENEQFF
15 TRBD2 TRBJ2-5 NA TRBV9 TGTGCCAGCAGCCCCGGACTAGCGGAGCAAGAGACCCAGTACTTC CASSPGLAEQETQYF
14 TRBD1 TRBJ1-2 NA TRBV10-3 TGTGCCATCAGAGGACAGGGAACTAACTATGGCTACACCTTC CAIRGQGTNYGYTF
16 NA TRBJ2-7 NA TRBV14 TGTGCCAGCAGCCAAGCAAGGGGGAGTGGGAACTACGAGCAGTACTTC CASSQARGSGNYEQYF
13 NA TRBJ1-3 NA TRBV6-4 TGTGCCAGCAGCACAGCCTCTGGAAACACCATATATTTT CASSTASGNTIYF
15 TRBD2 TRBJ2-7 NA TRBV7-9 TGTGCCAGCAGCTTGGGACTAGCGGGGAGATACGAGCAGTACTTC CASSLGLAGRYEQYF
12 NA TRBJ2-7 NA TRBV2 TGTGCCAGCAGTGAAAGGGAGTTCGAGCAGTACTTC CASSEREFEQYF
14 NA TRBJ2-1 NA TRBV29-1 TGCAGCGTTGAGAGGCAACCCCTAGACAATGAGCAGTTCTTC CSVERQPLDNEQFF
14 NA TRBJ2-3 NA TRBV30 TGTGCCTGGAGTGTGGGGCAGGGCACAGATACGCAGTATTTT CAWSVGQGTDTQYF
16 NA TRBJ2-2 NA TRBV6-1 TGTGCCAGCACCGAAGCCCCAGGACAGTACACCGGGGAGCTGTTTTTT CASTEAPGQYTGELFF
17 NA TRBJ2-3 NA TRBV11-2 TGTGCCAGCAGCCAAGAAGGCCAGGCAAAGAGCACAGATACGCAGTATTTT CASSQEGQAKSTDTQYF
11 TRBD1 TRBJ2-7 NA TRBV30 TGTGCCTGGAGGACAGGGGCCGAGCAGTACTTC CAWRTGAEQYF
19 TRBD1 TRBJ2-6 NA TRBV6-1 TGTGCCAGCAGTGAAAACGCCGGGACAGGGAACTCTGGGGCCAACGTCCTGACTTTC CASSENAGTGNSGANVLTF
16 TRBD2 TRBJ2-1 NA TRBV7-2 TGTGCCAGCAGCAGTCTTGACGGGAGGTTTAATGGTGAGCAGTTCTTC CASSSLDGRFNGEQFF
14 NA TRBJ2-1 NA TRBV2 TGTGCCAGCAGTGGTGGGGCCCTTTACAATGAGCAGTTCTTC CASSGGALYNEQFF
18 TRBD2 TRBJ2-1 NA TRBV5-1 TGCGCCAGCAGCCGGGGGGGACTAGCGGGAGCCTCGGTCAATGAGCAGTTCTTC CASSRGGLAGASVNEQFF
20 TRBD1 TRBJ1-1 NA TRBV5-1 TGCGCCAGCAGCTTGGCCCCGACAGGGGGCCTTAATTTTCGGAACACTGAAGCTTTCTTT CASSLAPTGGLNFRNTEAFF
14 TRBD1 TRBJ2-7 NA TRBV13 TGTGCCAGCAGCTTAGGCTCTTACAGGGGCGAGCAGTACTTC CASSLGSYRGEQYF
16 NA TRBJ2-3 NA TRBV19 TGTGCCAGTAGTCCCCGGGGAGGTCTAACCTCAGATACGCAGTATTTT CASSPRGGLTSDTQYF
15 NA TRBJ2-4 NA TRBV6-1 TGTGCCAGCAGTGGAATGGCTCTAGCCAAAAACATTCAGTACTTC CASSGMALAKNIQYF
17 TRBD1 TRBJ1-6 NA TRBV19 TGTGCCAGTAGTATATCCGGGACAGGGACTGATAATTCACCCCTCCACTTT CASSISGTGTDNSPLHF
13 NA TRBJ1-2 NA TRBV7-2 TGTGCCAGCAGCTTGGACAGAGGCTATGGCTACACCTTC CASSLDRGYGYTF
16 TRBD1 TRBJ1-1 NA TRBV19 TGTGCCAGTAGACCCGGGACAGGGTTCCTAAGGACTGAAGCTTTCTTT CASRPGTGFLRTEAFF
14 NA TRBJ1-5 once TRBV9 TGTGCCAGCAGCGTAGGGCCAGGCTATCAGCCCCAGCATTTT CASSVGPGYQPQHF
17 NA TRBJ1-2 NA TRBV4-2 TGTGCCAGCAGCCAAGATAAGTCGATAGGGACACTATATGGCTACACCTTC CASSQDKSIGTLYGYTF
16 TRBD1 TRBJ2-1 NA TRBV7-3 TGTGCCAGCAGCCGTATAGGTGGGACAGGGATCAATGAGCAGTTCTTC CASSRIGGTGINEQFF
12 NA TRBJ2-1 NA TRBV7-3 TGTGCCAGCAGCTCTCCGGGGTTTGAGCAGTTCTTC CASSSPGFEQFF
15 NA TRBJ2-7 NA TRBV5-6 TGTGCCAGCAGCTTGGGGGCAGCGGGCTCCTACGAGCAGTACTTC CASSLGAAGSYEQYF
14 TRBD1 TRBJ2-7 NA TRBV19 TGTGCCAGTAGTAAAACCGGGACAGCCTACGAGCAGTACTTC CASSKTGTAYEQYF
15 TRBD1 TRBJ1-5 NA TRBV4-2 TGTGCCAGCAGCCGCACAGGGGGCGCGGATCAGCCCCAGCATTTT CASSRTGGADQPQHF
12 NA TRBJ1-2 once TRBV7-9 TGTGCCAGCAGCCGCGAAAGTTGGGGCTACACCTTC CASSRESWGYTF
11 TRBD1 TRBJ2-7 NA TRBV7-2 TGTGCCAGCAGCCCGGACAGGGGGCAGTACTTC CASSPDRGQYF
15 TRBD1 TRBJ1-6 NA TRBV5-1 TGCGCCAGCAGCAACGGGACAGTCTATAATTCACCCCTCCACTTT CASSNGTVYNSPLHF
14 NA TRBJ2-7 NA TRBV4-1 TGCGCCAGCAGCCAAGCTATTAGCGGCTACGAGCAGTACTTC CASSQAISGYEQYF
14 NA TRBJ1-5 NA TRBV5-1 TGCGCCAGCAGCTTGACAGGTACGAATCAGCCCCAGCATTTT CASSLTGTNQPQHF
15 TRBD1 TRBJ1-1 NA TRBV18 TGTGCCAGCTCCCCCACAGGGGTGGGACCCAGCGAAGCTTTCTTT CASSPTGVGPSEAFF